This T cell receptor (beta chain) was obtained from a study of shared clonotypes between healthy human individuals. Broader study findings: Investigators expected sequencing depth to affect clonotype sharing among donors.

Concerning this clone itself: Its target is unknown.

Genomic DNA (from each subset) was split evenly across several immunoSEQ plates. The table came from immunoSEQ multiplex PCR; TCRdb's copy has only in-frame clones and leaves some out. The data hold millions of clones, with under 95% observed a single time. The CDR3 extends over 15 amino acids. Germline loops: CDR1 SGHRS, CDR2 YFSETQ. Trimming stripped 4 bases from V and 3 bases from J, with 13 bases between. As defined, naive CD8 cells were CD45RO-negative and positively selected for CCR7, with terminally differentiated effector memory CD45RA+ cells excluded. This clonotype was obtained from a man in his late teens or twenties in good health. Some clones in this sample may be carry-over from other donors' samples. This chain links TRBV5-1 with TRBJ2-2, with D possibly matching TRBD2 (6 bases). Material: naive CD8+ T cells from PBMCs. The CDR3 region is CASSHGTADTGELFF. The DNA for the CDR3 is TGCGCCAGCAGCCATGGGACTGCAGACACCGGGGAGCTGTTTTTT.